One and the same sample provided the 24 T cell receptor beta chains below, sequenced in a study of T cell clonality in common variable immunodeficiency. The protocol was immunoSEQ multiplex PCR, while the TCRdb copy is restricted to in-frame clones and leaves out a portion. The sample shows some 80,000 clones, no singletons; the ten largest hold approximately 0.81%. Material for sequencing was peripheral blood mononuclear cells. The receptors come from a person aged 18 to 75 in good health.

This clone occurred many times. The read halts 3 residues ahead of the CDR3 end, with the missing end drawn from the germline J gene. The V call is TRBV5-1, the J call TRBJ2-7; TRBD2 aligns across 10 bases. The CDR3 is 15 residues long. V lost 4 bases, J lost 0 bases, and 4 bases stayed unmatched. CDR1 and CDR2 from the germline V gene are SGHRS and YFSETQ. The chain's CDR3 is CASSPGLAASYEQYF. CDR3 DNA, as far as it was read: TGCGCCAGCAGCCCTGGACTAGCGGCCTCCTACGAG.

Ten or more counts support this clone. The CDR3 end falls 3 residues outside the read, so it is completed with the germline J gene. The rearrangement links TRBV19 to TRBJ2-7; 7 nucleotides agree with TRBD2. This CDR3 has 14 residues. CDR1 is LNHDA and CDR2 is SQIVND in the germline V gene (reference sequence). V was clipped by 5 bases and J by 2 bases; unmatched bases: 6. CDR3 residues: CASSGASGAYEQYF. The sequenced CDR3 bases are TGTGCCAGTAGTGGGGCTAGCGGTGCCTACGAG. The full variable domain, with the rest looked up from reference TRBV19 and TRBJ2-7, is DGGITQSPKYLFRKEGQNVTLSCEQNLNHDAMYWYRQDPGQGLRLIYYSQIVNDFQKGDIAEGYSVSREKKESFPLTVTSAQKNPTAFYLCASSGASGAYEQYFGPGTRLTVT.

This clone was seen many times. The CDR3 protein is CASSTTGPGGELFF. The CDR3 bases that were read are TGCGCCAGCAGTACTACAGGCCCCGGCGGGGAG. The chain uses TRBV5-1 and TRBJ2-2; D is possibly TRBD1 (5 bases). The DNA ends 3 residues before the CDR3 does, and the rest of the CDR3 is filled in from the germline J gene. V was cut by 5 bases and J by 7 bases, with 15 bases left in between. The germline CDR1 and CDR2 sequences are SGHRS and YFSETQ. CDR3 length: 14 amino acids.

Ten or more counts support this clone. The read ends 3 residues before the CDR3 terminus; that terminus is restored from the germline J gene. The gene calls are TRBV7-6 and TRBJ2-5; TRBD2 matches 12 bases. From germline, CDR1 is SGHVS and CDR2 FNYEAQ. V lost 5 bases to trimming and J lost 5 bases; unmatched junction nucleotides: 3. The CDR3 extends over 14 amino acids. The CDR3: CASSPGLAGETQYF. The part of the CDR3 DNA that was read is TGTGCCAGCAGCCCGGGACTAGCGGGTGAGACC.

This clone was observed many times. The read terminates 3 residues before the CDR3 end, so the remaining end is supplied by the germline J gene. The rearrangement joins TRBV20-1 to TRBJ1-5; 7 bases map to TRBD1. The J segment lost 2 bases and the V segment lost 6 bases, leaving 4 bases of the junction unmatched. Germline CDR1 and CDR2: DFQATT and SNEGSKA (reference sequence). The CDR3 sequence is 13 residues long. CDR3 amino acids: CSALGQGNQPQHF. The DNA read from the CDR3 is TGCAGTGCCTTAGGACAGGGCAATCAGCCC.

Worth noting for this clone: Read data end 3 residues before the CDR3 end; the end is taken from the germline J gene. This chain links TRBV19 with TRBJ2-1; 7 nucleotides align to TRBD2. This CDR3 spans 15 amino acids. The J segment lost 4 bases and the V segment lost 3 bases, leaving 6 bases of the junction unmatched. The germline V gene encodes CDR1 LNHDA and CDR2 SQIVND (reference sequence). CDR3 sequence: CASSIATSSYNEQFF. The covered CDR3 bases are TGTGCCAGTAGTATCGCGACTAGCTCGTACAATGAG.

This clone was picked up many times. The read stops 3 residues short of the end of the CDR3; the missing end is completed from the germline J gene. The rearrangement links TRBV19 to TRBJ2-7, with TRBD1 identical over 9 bases. J gave up 5 bases and V 3 bases, and 11 bases lay outside the gene matches. Germline V gene data show CDR1 as LNHDA and CDR2 as SQIVND (reference sequence). The CDR3 contains 16 residues. Incomplete CDR3 DNA: TGTGCCAGTAGTATCGATGGGACAGGGAATTCCAACGAG. This sequence encodes CASSIDGTGNSNE. The CDR3 in full is CASSIDGTGNSNEQYF.

This clone was detected ten times or more. The read halts 3 residues ahead of the CDR3 end, with the missing end drawn from the germline J gene. The J gene is TRBJ2-1, the V gene TRBV19, with a possible D match to TRBD2 (6 bases). CDR3 length: 14 residues. V was cut by 3 bases and J by 6 bases, with 12 bases left in between. CDR1 is LNHDA, CDR2 SQIVND, per germline (reference sequence). Partial CDR3 DNA: TGTGCCAGTAGTATCGCGGGGCAGTCCAATGAG. This gives the protein CASSIAGQSNE. The complete CDR3 sequence is CASSIAGQSNEQFF.

This clone occurred many times. The CDR3 end falls 3 residues outside the read, so it is completed with the germline J gene. The chain joins TRBV7-9 to TRBJ2-5; TRBD2 aligns across 8 bases. CDR1 is SEHNR and CDR2 is FQNEAQ in the germline V gene (reference sequence). The CDR3 has 14 residues. The V and J ends lost 5 bases and 3 bases, in that order; junction bases with no gene match: 5. CDR3: CASSLHSGKETQYF. The part of the CDR3 DNA that was read is TGTGCCAGCAGCCTGCATAGCGGGAAAGAGACC. The whole variable domain, remainder taken from reference TRBV7-9 and TRBJ2-5, is DTGVSQNPRHKITKRGQNVTFRCDPISEHNRLYWYRQTLGQGPEFLTYFQNEAQLEKSRLLSDRFSAERPKGSFSTLEIQRTEQGDSAMYLCASSLHSGKETQYFGPGTRLLVL.

This clone has a count of ten or more. The DNA ends 3 residues before the CDR3 does, and the rest of the CDR3 is filled in from the germline J gene. J is TRBJ1-6 and V is TRBV20-1; 9 nucleotides agree with TRBD1. CDR3 size: 11 residues. CDR1 and CDR2 from the germline V gene are DFQATT and SNEGSKA (reference sequence). CDR3 sequence: CSARTGVPLHF. The CDR3 DNA, read in part, is TGCAGTGCGAGGACAGGGGTCCCC.

This clone came up many times. Read coverage stops 3 residues before the CDR3 terminus; the germline J gene supplies the remainder. The rearrangement uses TRBV7-2 and TRBJ1-1; D is ambiguous. The CDR3 is made up of 12 amino acids. Germline loops: CDR1 SGHTA, CDR2 FQGNSA. The CDR3 DNA, read in part, is TGTGCCAGCAGCGGTTCCGGTTCCGAA. It specifies CASSGSGSE. The whole CDR3 protein is CASSGSGSEAFF.

This clone occurred many times. The read finishes 3 residues shy of the CDR3 end, and the germline J gene is used to complete it. This chain connects TRBV5-4 to TRBJ1-1; D unresolved. Germline V gene lookup returns CDR1 SGHNT and CDR2 YYREEE (reference sequence). The CDR3 is made up of 14 amino acids. Trimming pared 4 bases from V and 3 bases from J, leaving 13 bases between. CDR3 protein: CASSLTPPDTEAFF. Partial CDR3 DNA: TGTGCCAGCAGCCTGACTCCTCCCGACACTGAA.

This clone has at least ten counts. The read stops 3 residues short of the end of the CDR3; the missing end is completed from the germline J gene. This chain joins TRBV7-3 and TRBJ2-3; TRBD1 might be the D (5 bases). With 5 bases removed from V and 2 bases from J, the gap between germline ends came to 11 bases. This CDR3 has 14 residues. Germline V gives CDR1 SGHTA, CDR2 FQGTGA. This CDR3 is CASSTTGFTDTQYF. The sequenced part of the CDR3 DNA is TGTGCCAGCAGCACAACAGGTTTCACAGATACG.

This clone was detected many times. The read ends 3 residues before the CDR3 terminus; that terminus is restored from the germline J gene. This rearrangement joins TRBV11-3 to TRBJ2-1; 8 bases map to TRBD2. The CDR3 has 13 amino acids. J gave up 8 bases and V 5 bases, and 5 bases lay outside the gene matches. From germline, CDR1 is SGHNT and CDR2 YENEEA. CDR3 sequence: CASSAGLAHEQFF. The covered CDR3 bases are TGTGCCAGCAGCGCCGGACTAGCCCATGAG.

Many counts were recorded for this clone. The CDR3 end falls 3 residues outside the read, so it is completed with the germline J gene. The chain uses TRBV10-1 and TRBJ2-3, with TRBD1 as a possible D gene (5 bases). There are 13 residues in the CDR3. The V gene's germline CDR1 is WNHNN and CDR2 SYGVQD (reference sequence). The CDR3 loop is CASSANLRETQYF. Partial CDR3 DNA: TGCGCCAGCAGTGCGAATCTCAGGGAAACG.

This clone has ten or more counts. The read terminates 3 residues ahead of where the CDR3 ends, so the germline J gene completes it. The chain couples TRBV9 to TRBJ2-3; TRBD2 agrees at 7 bases. V shed 3 bases and J 2 bases; nucleotides not matched to a gene: 9. The CDR3 contains 16 residues. CDR1 and CDR2 (germline): SGDLS, YYNGEE. The CDR3 DNA, read in part, is TGTGCCAGCAGCGCATCCGGGGGGAGATCCACAGATACG. Protein product: CASSASGGRSTDT. The whole CDR3 reads CASSASGGRSTDTQYF. The variable domain in full, with the rest retrieved from reference TRBV9 and TRBJ2-3, is DSGVTQTPKHLITATGQRVTLRCSPRSGDLSVYWYQQSLDQGLQFLIQYYNGEERAKGNILERFSAQQFPDLHSELNLSSLELGDSALYFCASSASGGRSTDTQYFGPGTRLTVL.

This clone was detected many times. The CDR3 here is CASSYLPGFTGELFF. The part of the CDR3 DNA that was read is TGTGCCAGCAGTTACCTTCCAGGGTTTACCGGGGAG. The rearrangement uses TRBV6-2 or TRBV6-3 and TRBJ2-2; possible D gene TRBD1, 5 bases. The read terminates 3 residues before the CDR3 end, so the remaining end is supplied by the germline J gene. From germline, CDR1 is MNHEY and CDR2 SVGEGT. The CDR3 consists of 15 residues. Trimming stripped 2 bases from V and 5 bases from J, with 12 bases between.

There are many counts of this clone. Sequencing ends 3 residues short of the CDR3 end; the germline J gene provides the rest. The chain combines TRBV20-1 with TRBJ2-7, with D possibly matching TRBD1 (5 bases). Germline CDR1 and CDR2: DFQATT and SNEGSKA (reference sequence). The V gene lost 5 bases and the J gene lost 3 bases, with 17 bases spanning the gap. The CDR3 covers 14 residues. The CDR3 is CSAVGALRIYEQYF. The CDR3 DNA, read in part, is TGCAGTGCTGTTGGGGCGCTGAGGATCTACGAG.

This clone was seen many times. The read halts 3 residues ahead of the CDR3 end, with the missing end drawn from the germline J gene. This sequence joins TRBV7-2 and TRBJ2-3; TRBD2 agrees at 11 bases. V lost 5 bases to trimming and J lost 5 bases; unmatched junction nucleotides: 3. The germline CDR1 and CDR2 sequences are SGHTA and FQGNSA. There are 14 residues in the CDR3. This chain's CDR3 is CASSTGLAGDTQYF. The part of the CDR3 DNA that was read is TGTGCCAGCAGCACCGGACTAGCGGGAGATACG.

This clone was recorded many times. The CDR3 DNA, read in part, is TGTGCCAGCAAAGGGTCCGGACAGGGTGGG. Translated: CASKGSGQGG. In full, the CDR3 reads CASKGSGQGGYTF. V usage is TRBV7-2 and J usage is TRBJ1-2, with 8 bases identical to TRBD1. The read ends 3 residues early relative to the CDR3; the germline J gene fills the gap. Germline V CDR1 and CDR2: SGHTA, FQGNSA. The CDR3 consists of 13 residues.

Comment on this clone: Sequencing ends 3 residues short of the CDR3 end; the germline J gene provides the rest. The chain carries TRBV20-1 and TRBJ2-7, with 7 bases identical to TRBD2. The CDR3 totals 12 residues. Trimming at V came to 3 bases and at J to 5 bases, leaving 4 bases not matched to a gene. Germline V gene lookup returns CDR1 DFQATT and CDR2 SNEGSKA (reference sequence). Partial CDR3 DNA: TGCAGTGCTAGTCCACGGGGGGACGAG. Translating gives CSASPRGDE. The entire CDR3 is CSASPRGDEQYF.

This clone was counted at least ten times. Incomplete CDR3 DNA: TGTGCCTGGATAAAGGTCGCTTCCCCGACAGGGGGCGAG. Translating gives CAWIKVASPTGGE. The complete CDR3 reads CAWIKVASPTGGEQYF. This sequence joins TRBV30 and TRBJ2-7, with 9 nucleotides matching TRBD1. The read finishes 3 residues shy of the CDR3 end, and the germline J gene is used to complete it. The CDR3 extends over 16 amino acids. CDR1 GTSNPN and CDR2 SVGIG come from the germline V gene (reference sequence). The V and J ends lost 4 bases and 6 bases, in that order; junction bases with no gene match: 16.

This clone was recorded many times. Read sequence stops 3 residues before the CDR3 end, and the germline J gene provides the missing end. The rearrangement uses TRBV19 and TRBJ2-7; D perhaps matches TRBD1 (6 bases). Trimming took 0 bases from V and 1 from J, leaving 13 bases between them. The CDR3 is made up of 16 amino acids. Germline V CDR1 and CDR2: LNHDA, SQIVND (reference sequence). CDR3 DNA (partial): TGTGCCAGTAGTATAGACCCCGGGACAAGATCCTACGAG. This sequence encodes CASSIDPGTRSYE. The whole CDR3 region reads CASSIDPGTRSYEQYF.

This clone was counted ten times or more. Compared with germline, one end of the junction differs, possibly owing to a read error. The missing CDR3 end, 3 residues past where the read stops, is filled in from the germline J gene. The rearrangement joins TRBV4-2 to TRBJ2-1; weak D call: TRBD1 (5 bases). CDR1 LGHNA and CDR2 YNFKEQ come from the germline V gene. This CDR3 comprises 15 residues. Incomplete CDR3 DNA: TGCGCCAGCAGCCAAGATAGGGGTGGGTTGAATGAG. Protein sequence: CASSQDRGGLNE. Given in full, the CDR3 is CASSQDRGGLNEQFF.